These 20 T cell receptor beta chains originate from one sample sequenced in a study of T cell repertoires in cytomegalovirus infection. TCRdb re-called the reads through MiXCR, storing one row per CDR3 protein. The repertoire holds some 110,000 distinct CDR3 sequences, over 25% seen once, with roughly 58% in the top ten. Their antigens are not known. Sequenced material: CD8+ T cells from cultured PBMCs, taken from culture after CMV antigen stimulation. The receptors originated from a human donor in good health (CMV status not recorded). Some clones in this sample may be carry-over from other donors' samples.

The table lists this clonotype with a few counts. An end of the junction does not agree with germline; a read error may underlie this. The V gene is TRBV4-1, the J gene TRBJ2-7; no clear D gene. Looked up from germline, CDR1 is MGHRA and CDR2 is YSYEKL. The CDR3 is made up of 14 amino acids. The CDR3 region is CASSQGHLADEQYF. The CDR3 nucleotides are TGTGCCAGCAGCCAAGGGCACTTGGCCGACGAGCAGTACTTC.

This clonotype was seen ten or more times. The rearrangement uses TRBV7-2 and TRBJ2-3; D is ambiguous. The germline CDR1 and CDR2 sequences are SGHTA and FQGNSA. CDR3 length equals 18 residues. V gave up 2 bases and J gave up 0 bases, with 18 bases separating them. The CDR3 here is CASSLPIQDGGSTDTQYF. CDR3 DNA sequence: TGTGCCAGCAGCTTACCCATCCAGGACGGTGGGAGCACAGATACGCAGTATTTT.

This chain links TRBV7-4 with TRBJ1-2, with D perhaps TRBD1 (6 bases). The CDR3 runs 16 residues. Trimming took off 0 bases at V and 6 bases at J, with 17 bases between the two ends. Per the germline V gene, CDR1 is SGHVT and CDR2 is SQSDAQ. For the CDR3, the DNA is TGTGCCAGCAGCTTAGCGCTTTTGGGGGCGTCAAATGGCTACACCTTC. Protein sequence: CASSLALLGASNGYTF.

This clonotype was counted at least ten times. V usage is TRBV7-2 and J usage is TRBJ2-4, with 7 bases matching TRBD2. CDR1 and CDR2 from the germline V gene are SGHTA and FQGNSA. This CDR3 has 13 residues. V was clipped by 5 bases and J by 6 bases; unmatched bases: 4. CDR3 bases: TGTGCCAGCAGCCCTTGGGAGGGAAACATTCAGTACTTC. The encoded protein is CASSPWEGNIQYF. Full variable domain (outside the CDR3, taken from reference TRBV7-2 and TRBJ2-4): GAGVSQSPSNKVTEKGKDVELRCDPISGHTALYWYRQSLGQGLEFLIYFQGNSAPDKSGLPSDRFSAERTGGSVSTLTIQRTQQEDSAVYLCASSPWEGNIQYFGAGTRLSVL.

V gene TRBV10-3 combines with J gene TRBJ2-7; TRBD1 is a possible D gene (6 bases). This CDR3 is built from 15 residues. Germline CDR1 ENHRY, CDR2 SYGVKD. Trimming removed 3 bases from V and 0 bases from J, with 12 bases in between. CDR3 amino acids: CAISDRGKFSYEQYF. The CDR3 coding sequence is TGTGCCATCAGTGACAGGGGTAAATTCTCCTACGAGCAGTACTTC.

This chain links TRBV11-1 with TRBJ1-1, with D unclear. Germline CDR1 reads SGHAT; CDR2 reads FQDESV (reference sequence). The V and J ends lost 2 bases and 2 bases respectively, with 15 bases between them. The CDR3 loop spans 16 amino acids. For the CDR3, the DNA is TGTGCCAGCAGCTTAAGTACGGGGTATACCAACACTGAAGCTTTCTTT. Amino acids: CASSLSTGYTNTEAFF.

This clonotype was detected many times. The chain links TRBV7-2 to TRBJ1-5; the D is unclear. CDR1 and CDR2 (germline): SGHTA, FQGNSA. Trimming removed 3 bases from V and 7 bases from J, with 10 bases in between. The CDR3 contains 13 residues. The CDR3 spells CASSFGVEQPQHF. Here the CDR3 DNA reads TGTGCCAGCAGCTTCGGCGTTGAACAGCCCCAGCATTTT.

This clonotype came up a few times. The gene calls are TRBV7-9 and TRBJ2-1; D may be TRBD2 (6 bases). Trimming cost V 10 bases and J 7 bases, with 26 bases left between them. This CDR3 is built from 16 residues. Germline-derived CDR1 and CDR2 are SEHNR and FQNEAQ (reference sequence). The CDR3 region has the DNA TGTGCCACCCCCGAGTCCGGGGACTCCTTCGAGAATGAGCAGTTCTTC. Its translation is CATPESGDSFENEQFF.

The J gene is TRBJ2-1, the V gene TRBV6-2 or TRBV6-3; D assignment may be TRBD1 or TRBD2 (5 bases each). Germline loops: CDR1 MNHEY, CDR2 SVGEGT. CDR3 length: 15 residues. V lost 1 base, J lost 2 bases, and 9 bases lay in between. The CDR3 region has the DNA TGTGCCAGCAGTTACTTAGGGGACGCCTACAATGAGCAGTTCTTC. The encoded protein is CASSYLGDAYNEQFF.

The rearrangement links TRBV20-1 to TRBJ2-7; D is ambiguous. This CDR3 region has 12 residues. V was trimmed by 6 bases and J by 3 bases, leaving 12 bases between them. From germline, CDR1 is DFQATT and CDR2 SNEGSKA (reference sequence). The CDR3 is CSAAIFGYEQYF. In DNA form, the CDR3 reads TGCAGTGCCGCGATTTTTGGCTACGAGCAGTACTTC.

This chain links TRBV12-3 or TRBV12-4 with TRBJ2-1, with 7 bases fitting TRBD2. The J segment lost 7 bases and the V segment lost 5 bases, leaving 8 bases of the junction unmatched. The CDR3 has 14 residues. The DNA for the CDR3 is TGTGCCAGCAGTGTGGCTTGGACTAGAAATGAGCAGTTCTTC. It translates to CASSVAWTRNEQFF.

The rearrangement uses TRBV7-2 and TRBJ2-1; D remains unclear. The germline gives CDR1 SGHTA, CDR2 FQGNSA. This CDR3 is 14 amino acids long. Deletions cut 1 base from V and 0 bases from J, with 4 bases between. CDR3 sequence reads: CASSLGLSYNEQFF. The CDR3 nucleotides are TGTGCCAGCAGCTTAGGTCTCTCCTACAATGAGCAGTTCTTC.

The rearrangement links TRBV6-1 to TRBJ1-2; 11 nucleotides line up with TRBD1. Germline V gene sequence: CDR1 MNHNS, CDR2 SASEGT. J lost 7 bases, V lost 7 bases, and 14 bases had no gene match. CDR3 length: 16 amino acids. DNA of the CDR3: TGTGCCAGCAAATCTGGGGCAGGGACAGGGGGTTTTGGCTACACCTTC. Residues: CASKSGAGTGGFGYTF.

The chain uses TRBV19 and TRBJ2-1, with TRBD2 matching over 10 bases. Losses at the gene ends were 7 bases for V and 6 bases for J; bases not matched to a gene: 18. The CDR3 loop spans 18 amino acids. In germline, CDR1 is LNHDA, CDR2 SQIVND (reference sequence). This chain's CDR3 is CASTLGSGGPPLRNEQFF. Here the CDR3 DNA reads TGTGCCAGTACCCTGGGTAGCGGGGGGCCCCCGTTACGCAATGAGCAGTTCTTC.

This clonotype was counted many times. This chain joins TRBV5-5 and TRBJ1-1; weak D call: TRBD1 (5 bases). The CDR3 length is 13 residues. V was pared by 1 base and J by 3 bases, with 7 bases between. The V gene's germline CDR1 is SGHKS and CDR2 YYEKEE (reference sequence). CDR3: CASSLKGYTEAFF. CDR3 coding DNA: TGTGCCAGCAGCTTGAAGGGGTACACTGAAGCTTTCTTT.

The CDR3 region has the DNA TGTGCCAGCAGCACCGGGACGGTGAGCACAGATACGCAGTATTTT. As protein: CASSTGTVSTDTQYF. This chain connects TRBV7-2 to TRBJ2-3, with D possibly being TRBD1 or TRBD2 (5 bases each). CDR1 is SGHTA, CDR2 FQGNSA, per germline. With 5 bases removed from V and 0 bases from J, the gap between germline ends came to 12 bases. CDR3 length: 15 residues.

In this sample, this clonotype turned up many times. The gene calls are TRBV7-2 and TRBJ1-2; 9 bases align to TRBD1. With V trimmed by 4 bases and J by 4 bases, 10 bases remained unmatched. The CDR3 totals 16 residues. From germline, CDR1 is SGHTA and CDR2 FQGNSA. This chain's CDR3 is CASSYPGTGPIYGYTF. The CDR3 DNA sequence: TGTGCCAGCAGCTACCCGGGGACAGGGCCTATCTATGGCTACACCTTC.

This clonotype was seen at least ten times. This chain uses TRBV7-2 with TRBJ2-3, with 11 bases that match TRBD1. Trimming at V came to 5 bases and at J to 2 bases, leaving 9 bases not matched to a gene. Germline V gene sequence: CDR1 SGHTA, CDR2 FQGNSA. CDR3 size: 17 residues. CDR3 DNA sequence: TGTGCCAGCAGCCCGAACGGACAGGGGGCCCCCACAGATACGCAGTATTTT. Translated, it gives CASSPNGQGAPTDTQYF.

This chain links TRBV24-1 with TRBJ1-1; tentatively, D is TRBD1 (5 bases). Trimming left V 8 bases short and J 10 bases short, with 13 bases between. Germline V lookup: CDR1 KGHDR, CDR2 SFDVKD. This CDR3 spans 11 amino acids. For the CDR3, the DNA is TGTGCCACCACCAACCAGGGATCAGCTTTCTTT. Encoded protein: CATTNQGSAFF.

This rearrangement joins TRBV14 to TRBJ1-1; D remains ambiguous. Trimming left V 0 bases short and J 7 bases short, with 9 bases between. Germline loops: CDR1 SGHDN, CDR2 FVKESK. The CDR3 consists of 13 residues. The CDR3 DNA sequence: TGTGCCAGCAGCCAAGATAACGGGATTGAAGCTTTCTTT. This sequence encodes CASSQDNGIEAFF.